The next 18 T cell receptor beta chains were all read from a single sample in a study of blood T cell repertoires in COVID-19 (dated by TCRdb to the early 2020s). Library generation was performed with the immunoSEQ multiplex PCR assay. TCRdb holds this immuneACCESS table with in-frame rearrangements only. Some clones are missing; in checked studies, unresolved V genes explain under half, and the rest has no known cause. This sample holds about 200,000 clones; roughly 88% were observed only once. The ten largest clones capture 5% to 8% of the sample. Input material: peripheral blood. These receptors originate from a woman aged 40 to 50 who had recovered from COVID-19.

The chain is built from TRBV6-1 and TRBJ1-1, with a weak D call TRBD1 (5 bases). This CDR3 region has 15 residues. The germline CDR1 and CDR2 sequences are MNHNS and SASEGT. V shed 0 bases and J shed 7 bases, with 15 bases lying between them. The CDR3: CASSEARQPLFEAFF. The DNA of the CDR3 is TGTGCCAGCAGTGAAGCTCGACAGCCACTATTTGAAGCTTTCTTT.

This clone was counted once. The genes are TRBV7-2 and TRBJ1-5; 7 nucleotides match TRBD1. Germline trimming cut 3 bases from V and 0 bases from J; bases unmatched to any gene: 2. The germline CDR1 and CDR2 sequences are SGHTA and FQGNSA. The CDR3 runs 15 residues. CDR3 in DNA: TGTGCCAGCAGCTTCTCAGGGGGTAGCAATCAGCCCCAGCATTTT. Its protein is CASSFSGGSNQPQHF.

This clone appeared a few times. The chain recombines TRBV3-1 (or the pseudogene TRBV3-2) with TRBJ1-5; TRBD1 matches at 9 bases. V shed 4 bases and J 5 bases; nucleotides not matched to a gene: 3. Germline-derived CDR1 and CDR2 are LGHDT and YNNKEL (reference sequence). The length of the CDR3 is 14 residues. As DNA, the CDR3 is TGTGCCAGCAGCCCTACAGGGGGCTATCAGCCCCAGCATTTT. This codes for CASSPTGGYQPQHF.

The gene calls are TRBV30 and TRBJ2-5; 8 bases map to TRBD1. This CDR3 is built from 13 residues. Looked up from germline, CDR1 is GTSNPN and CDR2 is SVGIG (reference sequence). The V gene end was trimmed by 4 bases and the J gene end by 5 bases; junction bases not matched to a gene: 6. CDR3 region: CAWTGQVPETQYF. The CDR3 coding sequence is TGTGCCTGGACGGGACAGGTTCCGGAGACCCAGTACTTC.

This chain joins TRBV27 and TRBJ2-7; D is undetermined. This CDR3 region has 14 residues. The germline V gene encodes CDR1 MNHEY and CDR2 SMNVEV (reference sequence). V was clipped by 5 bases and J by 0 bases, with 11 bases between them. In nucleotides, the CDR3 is TGTGCCAGCAGTCCCGATAGATTCTCCTACGAGCAGTACTTC. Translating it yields CASSPDRFSYEQYF.

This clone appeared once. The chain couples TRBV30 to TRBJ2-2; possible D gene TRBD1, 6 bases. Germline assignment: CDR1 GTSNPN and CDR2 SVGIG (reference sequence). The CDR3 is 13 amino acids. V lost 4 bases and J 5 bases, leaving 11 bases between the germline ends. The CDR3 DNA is TGTGCCTGGAATTCAGGGGATACCGGGGAGCTGTTTTTT. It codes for CAWNSGDTGELFF.

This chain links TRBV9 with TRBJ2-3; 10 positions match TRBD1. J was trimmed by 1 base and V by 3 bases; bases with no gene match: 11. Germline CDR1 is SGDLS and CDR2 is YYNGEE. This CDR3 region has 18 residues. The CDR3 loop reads CASSERQGASSGTDTQYF. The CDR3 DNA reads TGTGCCAGCAGCGAGCGACAGGGGGCGAGCTCCGGCACAGATACGCAGTATTTT.

The CDR3 region has the DNA TGTGCCAGCAGTTACTGGCTCGGGAGACAGGGGGAGTTAGAGACCCAGTACTTC. Amino acid sequence: CASSYWLGRQGELETQYF. This rearrangement joins TRBV6-2 or TRBV6-3 to TRBJ2-5; 9 bases map to TRBD1. The germline V gene has CDR1 MNHEY and CDR2 SVGEGT. The length of the CDR3 is 18 residues. V lost 1 base, J lost 4 bases, and 13 bases stayed unmatched.

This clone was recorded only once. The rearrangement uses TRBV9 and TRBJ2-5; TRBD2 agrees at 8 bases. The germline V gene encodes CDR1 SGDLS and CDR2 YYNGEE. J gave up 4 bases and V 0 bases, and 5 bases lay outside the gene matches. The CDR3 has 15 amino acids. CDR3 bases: TGTGCCAGCAGCGTAGCCCAAACTAGCGGAGAGACCCAGTACTTC. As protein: CASSVAQTSGETQYF.

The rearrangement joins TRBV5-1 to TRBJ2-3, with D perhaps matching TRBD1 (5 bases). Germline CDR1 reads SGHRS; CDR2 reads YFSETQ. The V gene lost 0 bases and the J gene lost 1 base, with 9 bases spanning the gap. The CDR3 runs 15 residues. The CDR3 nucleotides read TGCGCCAGCAGCTTGGGTATAGGGGGCACAGATACGCAGTATTTT. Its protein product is CASSLGIGGTDTQYF.

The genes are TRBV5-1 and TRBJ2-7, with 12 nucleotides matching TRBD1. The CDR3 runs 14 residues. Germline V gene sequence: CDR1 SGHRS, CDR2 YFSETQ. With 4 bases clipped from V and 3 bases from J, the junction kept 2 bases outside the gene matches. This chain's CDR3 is CASSGTGGFYEQYF. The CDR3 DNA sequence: TGCGCCAGCAGCGGGACAGGGGGCTTCTACGAGCAGTACTTC. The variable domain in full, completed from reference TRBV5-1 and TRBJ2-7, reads KAGVTQTPRYLIKTRGQQVTLSCSPISGHRSVSWYQQTPGQGLQFLFEYFSETQRNKGNFPGRFSGRQFSNSRSEMNVSTLELGDSALYLCASSGTGGFYEQYFGPGTRLTVT.

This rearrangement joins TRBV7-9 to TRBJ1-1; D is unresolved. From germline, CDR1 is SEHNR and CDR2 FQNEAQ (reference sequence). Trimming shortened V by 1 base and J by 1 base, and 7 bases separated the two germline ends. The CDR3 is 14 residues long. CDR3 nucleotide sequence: TGTGCCAGCAGCTTAGACACAAAGAACACTGAAGCTTTCTTT. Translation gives CASSLDTKNTEAFF.

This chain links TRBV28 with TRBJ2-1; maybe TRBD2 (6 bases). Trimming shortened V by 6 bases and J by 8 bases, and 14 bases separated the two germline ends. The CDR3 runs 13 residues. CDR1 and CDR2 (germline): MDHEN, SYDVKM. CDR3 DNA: TGTGCCAGCAGCACGACGCGGGGATATGAGCAGTTCTTC. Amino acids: CASSTTRGYEQFF.

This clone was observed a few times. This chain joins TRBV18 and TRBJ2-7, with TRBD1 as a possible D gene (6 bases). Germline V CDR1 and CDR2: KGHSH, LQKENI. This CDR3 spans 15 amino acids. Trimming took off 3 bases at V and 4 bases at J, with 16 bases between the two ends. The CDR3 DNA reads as TGTGCCAGCTCACCTCCTAACGTACAGGGATACGAGCAGTACTTC. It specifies CASSPPNVQGYEQYF.

CDR3 loop: CASSTRVAGAGDTQYF. In DNA, the CDR3 is TGTGCCAGCAGCACCCGGGTAGCGGGAGCGGGAGATACGCAGTATTTT. The chain joins TRBV7-3 to TRBJ2-3; 9 bases match TRBD2. The CDR3 is 16 residues long. Germline V gene data show CDR1 as SGHTA and CDR2 as FQGTGA. The V segment lost 5 bases and the J segment 5 bases; nucleotides outside the gene matches: 11.

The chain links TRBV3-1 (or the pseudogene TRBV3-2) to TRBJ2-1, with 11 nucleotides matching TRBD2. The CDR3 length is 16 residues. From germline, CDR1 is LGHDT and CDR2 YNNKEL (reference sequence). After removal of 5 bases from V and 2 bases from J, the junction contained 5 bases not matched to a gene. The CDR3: CASSGGTSGPYNEQFF. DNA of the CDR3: TGTGCCAGCAGCGGCGGGACTAGCGGCCCCTACAATGAGCAGTTCTTC.

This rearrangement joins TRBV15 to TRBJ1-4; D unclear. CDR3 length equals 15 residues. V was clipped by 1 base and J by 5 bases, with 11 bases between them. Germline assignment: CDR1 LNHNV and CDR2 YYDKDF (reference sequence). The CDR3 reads CATSRGRKENEKLFF. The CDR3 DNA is TGTGCCACCAGCAGAGGCCGGAAGGAGAATGAAAAACTGTTTTTT.

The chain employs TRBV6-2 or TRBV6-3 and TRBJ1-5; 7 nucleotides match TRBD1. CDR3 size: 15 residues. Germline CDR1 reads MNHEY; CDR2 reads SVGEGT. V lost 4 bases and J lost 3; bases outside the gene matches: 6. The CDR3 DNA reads TGTGCCAGCAGTTCAGGGACAGCAAACAATCAGCCCCAGCATTTT. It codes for CASSSGTANNQPQHF.